One and the same sample provided the 20 T cell receptor beta chains below, sequenced in a study of siplizumab effects on memory and regulatory T cells. The assay was immunoSEQ multiplex PCR, and TCRdb's table has in-frame clones only and misses some. The sample lists 70,000 to 100,000 clones; roughly 97% were seen once. Sequencing was done on a sample of naive CD4+ T cells sorted from blood. The receptors come from a human donor in good health.

This clone came up once. This chain joins TRBV5-5 and TRBJ1-5; D remains ambiguous. The germline gives CDR1 SGHKS, CDR2 YYEKEE (reference sequence). The length of the CDR3 is 15 residues. Trimming cost V 0 bases and J 0 bases, with 7 bases left between them. CDR3 amino acids: CASSLAGYSNQPQHF. In DNA, the CDR3 is TGTGCCAGCAGCTTGGCGGGGTATAGCAATCAGCCCCAGCATTTT.

The rearrangement uses TRBV11-2 and TRBJ2-7; tentatively, D is TRBD1 or TRBD2 (5 bases each). The V end lost 3 bases, the J end lost 6 bases, and 12 bases lay between the germline ends. The germline CDR1 and CDR2 sequences are SGHAT and FQNNGV. The CDR3 loop spans 13 amino acids. The CDR3 coding sequence is TGTGCCAGCAGCTTCCTGGGGACCTCCGAGCAGTACTTC. The encoded protein is CASSFLGTSEQYF.

V is TRBV7-6 and J is TRBJ1-1, with TRBD1 identical over 11 bases. The CDR3 is 15 amino acids. Germline values: CDR1 SGHVS, CDR2 FNYEAQ. The junction had 5 bases not matched to a gene; V was cut back by 4 bases and J by 4 bases. In nucleotides, the CDR3 is TGTGCCAGCAGCTCGACCGGGACAGGGGGCACTGAAGCTTTCTTT. It is translated as CASSSTGTGGTEAFF.

In this sample, this clone turned up once. The gene calls are TRBV10-3 and TRBJ2-5; a weak D match, TRBD1 (7 bases). V was trimmed by 9 bases and J by 5 bases, leaving 16 bases between them. The germline gives CDR1 ENHRY, CDR2 SYGVKD. The CDR3 loop spans 13 amino acids. CDR3 protein: CAIRQGGEETQYF. The DNA for the CDR3 is TGTGCCATTAGACAGGGAGGCGAGGAGACCCAGTACTTC.

The J gene is TRBJ1-2, the V gene TRBV5-1; 7 bases are a match to TRBD1. The CDR3 spans 13 residues. Germline-derived CDR1 and CDR2 are SGHRS and YFSETQ. The V segment lost 4 bases and the J segment 4 bases; nucleotides outside the gene matches: 4. This chain's CDR3 is CASSPGTAYGYTF. CDR3 coding DNA: TGCGCCAGCAGCCCCGGGACAGCCTATGGCTACACCTTC.

The CDR3 nucleotides are TGTGCCAGCAGCTTTCGGACAGGGTGGAGCCCCTATGGCTACACCTTC. This sequence encodes CASSFRTGWSPYGYTF. The chain has TRBV7-2 and TRBJ1-2; 8 bases fit TRBD1. Losses at the gene ends were 3 bases for V and 4 bases for J; bases not matched to a gene: 10. This CDR3 region has 16 residues. Germline V gives CDR1 SGHTA, CDR2 FQGNSA.

This chain connects TRBV15 to TRBJ2-7; D not certain. The CDR3 loop spans 12 amino acids. The V gene's germline CDR1 is LNHNV and CDR2 YYDKDF (reference sequence). With 0 bases removed from V and 6 bases from J, the gap between germline ends came to 6 bases. The CDR3 reads CATSRDIGEQYF. The DNA for the CDR3 is TGTGCCACCAGCAGAGATATAGGCGAGCAGTACTTC.

This sequence joins TRBV19 and TRBJ1-6; no reliable D call. Germline V gene sequence: CDR1 LNHDA, CDR2 SQIVND (reference sequence). V lost 5 bases and J 3 bases, leaving 8 bases between the germline ends. The CDR3 covers 14 residues. CDR3 amino acids: CASSRADYNSPLHF. DNA of the CDR3: TGTGCCAGTAGTCGGGCAGACTATAATTCACCCCTCCACTTT.

The chain links TRBV6-5 to TRBJ1-5; D is undetermined. V gave up 9 bases and J gave up 4 bases, with 1 base separating them. The CDR3 covers 9 residues. Looked up from germline, CDR1 is MNHEY and CDR2 is SVGAGI. CDR3 bases: TGTGCCAGAAATCAGCCCCAGCATTTT. Amino acids: CARNQPQHF.

The chain employs TRBV18 and TRBJ2-2; no clear D. The CDR3 is 17 residues long. Trimming shortened V by 2 bases and J by 0 bases, and 13 bases separated the two germline ends. Germline CDR1 is KGHSH and CDR2 is LQKENI. The CDR3 reads CASSPLVGLPNTGELFF. The CDR3, as DNA: TGTGCCAGCTCACCATTAGTTGGCCTACCGAACACCGGGGAGCTGTTTTTT.

In this sample, this clone turned up once. The V and J genes are TRBV5-5 and TRBJ2-2, with D unclear. This CDR3 comprises 14 residues. V lost 4 bases and J 3 bases, leaving 10 bases between the germline ends. Germline V CDR1 and CDR2: SGHKS, YYEKEE (reference sequence). For the CDR3, the DNA is TGTGCCAGCAGCGCCGGAGCGCACACCGGGGAGCTGTTTTTT. Protein: CASSAGAHTGELFF.

The V call is TRBV11-2, the J call TRBJ2-3, with a weak D call TRBD1 (5 bases). V was clipped by 0 bases and J by 0 bases, with 10 bases between them. The CDR3 consists of 16 residues. In germline, CDR1 is SGHAT, CDR2 FQNNGV. The chain's CDR3 is CASSLEGRASTDTQYF. The DNA for the CDR3 is TGTGCCAGCAGCTTAGAAGGCAGGGCTAGCACAGATACGCAGTATTTT.

The chain has TRBV18 and TRBJ1-2; D is unresolved. Looked up from germline, CDR1 is KGHSH and CDR2 is LQKENI. The CDR3 has 12 residues. V was pared by 2 bases and J by 8 bases, with 9 bases between. CDR3 region: CASSPGEWGYTF. For the CDR3, the DNA is TGTGCCAGCTCACCAGGGGAGTGGGGCTACACCTTC.

The rearrangement links TRBV12-5 to TRBJ1-3; 8 bases agree with TRBD1. Germline CDR1 reads LGHNT; CDR2 reads FRNRAP. CDR3 length: 16 amino acids. J gave up 6 bases and V 1 base, and 8 bases lay outside the gene matches. Here the CDR3 reads CASGLALTGALNTIYF. Here the CDR3 DNA reads TGTGCTAGTGGTTTGGCCCTGACAGGGGCGCTAAACACCATATATTTT.

The rearrangement joins TRBV2 to TRBJ1-1; D gene unclear. The CDR3 is made up of 15 amino acids. V gave up 6 bases and J gave up 5 bases, with 19 bases separating them. The germline gives CDR1 SNHLY, CDR2 FYNNEI. The CDR3 nucleotides read TGTGCCAGCAGCCAAGATGCGGGGTGGGTAACTGAAGCTTTCTTT. It translates to CASSQDAGWVTEAFF.

The gene calls are TRBV10-3 and TRBJ1-5, with 7 bases that match TRBD1. The V and J ends lost 5 bases and 5 bases, in that order; junction bases with no gene match: 6. Germline V lookup: CDR1 ENHRY, CDR2 SYGVKD. There are 14 residues in the CDR3. DNA for the CDR3: TGTGCCATCAGTCTTGAAGGGGGCGATCAGCCCCAGCATTTT. It specifies CAISLEGGDQPQHF.

The chain has TRBV21-1 and TRBJ1-1; the D call of TRBD1 is as the table states it, not checked on the DNA. TRBV21-1 is reported as a pseudogene. The CDR3 runs 16 residues. CDR3: CASSRDRDGPNTEAFF. The CDR3 DNA follows: TGTGCCAGCAGCAGGGACAGGGATGGTCCGAACACTGAAGCTTTCTTT.

This chain links TRBV7-2 with TRBJ2-1; unclear D gene. Germline V gene sequence: CDR1 SGHTA, CDR2 FQGNSA. Trimming pared 1 base from V and 3 bases from J, leaving 7 bases between. This CDR3 is built from 14 residues. CDR3 amino acids: CASSLVGGYNEQFF. The CDR3 nucleotides are TGTGCCAGCAGCTTAGTTGGTGGCTACAATGAGCAGTTCTTC.

Here the CDR3 reads CASSVGLAGGNHRSYNEQFF. The CDR3 region has the DNA TGTGCCAGCAGCGTAGGACTAGCGGGGGGGAACCACCGCTCCTACAATGAGCAGTTCTTC. The rearrangement links TRBV9 to TRBJ2-1, with 14 nucleotides matching TRBD2. This CDR3 has 20 amino acids. Germline V gives CDR1 SGDLS, CDR2 YYNGEE. V shed 0 bases, J shed 0 bases, and the junction held 8 bases outside the gene matches.

J is TRBJ2-7 and V is TRBV18; D is perhaps TRBD2 (5 bases). Germline loops: CDR1 KGHSH, CDR2 LQKENI. Trimming shortened V by 3 bases and J by 0 bases, and 12 bases separated the two germline ends. This CDR3 region has 15 residues. DNA for the CDR3: TGTGCCAGCTCACCGAGTGGGCGGGCCTCCTACGAGCAGTACTTC. It is translated as CASSPSGRASYEQYF.